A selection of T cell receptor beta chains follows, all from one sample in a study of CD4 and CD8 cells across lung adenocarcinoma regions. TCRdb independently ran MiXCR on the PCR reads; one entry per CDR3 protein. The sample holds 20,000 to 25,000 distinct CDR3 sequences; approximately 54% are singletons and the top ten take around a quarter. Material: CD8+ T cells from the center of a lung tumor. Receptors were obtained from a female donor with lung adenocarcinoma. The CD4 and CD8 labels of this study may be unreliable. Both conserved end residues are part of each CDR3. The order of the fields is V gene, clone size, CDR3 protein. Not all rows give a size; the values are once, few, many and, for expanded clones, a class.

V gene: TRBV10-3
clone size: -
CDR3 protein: CGGGLGSGAQDTQYF

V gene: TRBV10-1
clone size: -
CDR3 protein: CASSPGRGHKNIQYF

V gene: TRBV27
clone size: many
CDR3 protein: CASSSGAGVYGYTF

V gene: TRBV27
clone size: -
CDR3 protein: CASTAGGRAKNIQYF

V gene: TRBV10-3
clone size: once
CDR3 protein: CATKVPGHGDIQYF

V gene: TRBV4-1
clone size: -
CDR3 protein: CASSQVGLAGGLAKNTQYF

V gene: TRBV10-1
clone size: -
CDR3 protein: CAGMGGRDPDTQYF

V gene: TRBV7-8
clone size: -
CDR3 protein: CASSRGQGPTNYGYTF

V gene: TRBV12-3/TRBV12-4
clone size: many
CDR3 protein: CASTPGSSTDTQYF

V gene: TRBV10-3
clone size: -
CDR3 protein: CAISDGAGDVETQYF

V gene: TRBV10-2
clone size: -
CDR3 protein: CAGKGRRDPDTQYF

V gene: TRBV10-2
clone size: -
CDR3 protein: CATGRDANNTQYF

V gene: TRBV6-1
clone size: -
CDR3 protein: CASRATSGSAGELFF

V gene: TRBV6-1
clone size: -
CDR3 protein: CASRPEWGGQETQYF

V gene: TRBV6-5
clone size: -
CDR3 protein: CASSYSGYNEQFF

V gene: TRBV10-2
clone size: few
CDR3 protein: CASILDSGRASQDEQYF

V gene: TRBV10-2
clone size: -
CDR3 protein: CASRDRGRWTEAFF